The rows below give T cell receptor beta chains drawn from one sample of a study of early stage breast cancer tumors. Method: immunoSEQ multiplex PCR; TCRdb's copy keeps in-frame clones and lacks some. The repertoire holds about 4,800 clones, with 55% to 75% as singletons. Material: normal breast tissue next to the tumor. All receptors derive from a person between 55 and 70 years old with breast cancer. Both conserved end residues are trimmed from each CDR3. A clone size is listed for some rows: how often the clone was seen (once, few, many), or a class if it is expanded.

clone_size v_call cdr3_aa
NA TRBV2 ASSEVVEQY
NA TRBV11-2 ASSRGYEQY
NA TRBV5-1 ASSSVTGGELF
NA TRBV10-1 ASSESRPPREQF
medium-sized TRBV2 ASSGTDGEKLF
NA TRBV4-1 ASSQVPGGPYNEQF
NA TRBV5-1 ASSPELDSSYNEQF
NA TRBV6-1 ASSESSYEQY
NA TRBV4-3 ASSPGAGFSPLH
NA TRBV6-5 ASTPTGLNTEAF
NA TRBV10-3 ASSYAPFMNTEAF
NA TRBV27 ASSLKGGSYEQY
NA TRBV6-1 ASSEFGRTGELF
NA TRBV11-1 ASSPRSRYEQY
NA TRBV30 AWEGQPNQPQH
NA TRBV9 ASSVGLAGQGETQY
NA TRBV6-5 ASSRLGEYGYT
few TRBV6-1 ASLLTGEQY
once TRBV27 ASTWGQGAVYNEQF
NA TRBV5-1 ASSLGLGDGEKLF
NA TRBV5-8 ASSLARMNRDEQY
NA TRBV9 ASSVDSGRGETQY
NA TRBV9 ASSPNRGTDAEKLF
NA TRBV7-3 ASSPSGASYNEQF
NA TRBV9 ASSVGTSGEYEQY
large TRBV7-9 ASNDGGTGVNTGELF
NA TRBV15 ATSRDRLAGWVSPLH
NA TRBV19 ASSRGRSGLTGNTEAF
NA TRBV19 ASSFGGSYEKLF
once TRBV11-2 ASSLEPGGGVDGYT
NA TRBV7-9 ASSSGQGSTEAF
NA TRBV6-6 ASINPVGREEAF
NA TRBV2 ASRGLGGDIQY
NA TRBV29-1 SVEGADGQPQH
NA TRBV6-5 ASSTPLAGPQY
few TRBV30 AWSLVTREQY
few TRBV7-3 ASSLGGGMNTEAF
NA TRBV30 AWSHSNTGELF
NA TRBV2 ASSPRGGSNQPQH
NA TRBV5-1 ASSWGQPGRSEQF
NA TRBV19 ASSTYSTPLH
NA TRBV2 ASSEYATMNTEAF
NA TRBV7-6 ASSLFGTVGQETQY
once TRBV18 ASSPGGQGRKEKLF
NA TRBV6-6 ASPPWGEPSTDTQY
once TRBV5-1 ASSRGRGGQETQY
once TRBV10-3 AISHDSKTETQY
NA TRBV29-1 SVNLPNYGYT
once TRBV7-2 ASSLDTINYGYT
NA TRBV11-1 ASSYGALSSYEQY
NA TRBV7-6 ASSLMAGQSNTEAF
NA TRBV11-3 ASSLRSVGGEQF
few TRBV11-1 ASMTDRGTEAF
NA TRBV6-5 ASTLGQGGYGYT
NA TRBV6-5 ASSGQSTDTQY
NA TRBV6-6 ASSYYSVGGFGGYT
NA TRBV11-2 ASSLRGVTSGNTIY
once TRBV6-5 ASSPRGGGNTIY